This T cell receptor (beta chain) was sequenced for a study of T cell repertoires in cytomegalovirus infection. This clonotype was detected ten times or more. Antigen specificity is unknown. Trimming stripped 4 bases from V and 2 bases from J, with 13 bases between. Germline CDR1 is MNHEY and CDR2 is SVGAGI. The CDR3 extends over 15 amino acids. Using its own MiXCR run on the reads, TCRdb lists one record per CDR3 protein. The table includes around 750,000 distinct CDR3 sequences, around a third detected once. The chain combines TRBV6-5 with TRBJ2-3; tentatively, D is TRBD1 (6 bases). The sequenced sample was cultured CD8+ T cells from PBMCs, obtained from culture after CMV antigen stimulation. The clonotype was recovered from a human donor in good health (CMV status not recorded). Some clones in this sample may be carry-over from other donors' samples. The CDR3 is CASSLTGDSTDTQYF. As DNA, the CDR3 is TGTGCCAGCAGTTTGACAGGCGACTCCACAGATACGCAGTATTTT.